Each of the 32 T cell receptor beta chains below was sequenced from the same sample in a study of vaccination effects on CD4 cells after COVID-19. Prior to sequencing, the ViraFEST assay stimulated PBMC with viral peptide pools, which expanded the antigen-specific CD4+ T cells. A roughly 10-day culture period preceded the isolation of CD4+ T cells. Participants were given two doses of BNT162b2 or mRNA-1273 vaccine. Their specific antigens are unknown. Sequenced by immunoSEQ multiplex PCR; TCRdb stores in-frame clones only, minus some. The sample carries some 25,000 clones, around 79% recorded once. Here the sequenced sample was CD4+ T cells from PBMCs cultured with SARS-CoV-2 spike peptides, taken after COVID-19 vaccination. These receptor sequences come from a human donor who received a COVID-19 vaccine.

The chain couples TRBV12-3 or TRBV12-4 to TRBJ1-3, with D hard to call. The CDR3 has 12 amino acids. With 1 base removed from V and 3 bases from J, the gap between germline ends came to 1 base. The CDR3, as DNA: TGTGCCAGCAGTTTAGATGGAAACACCATATATTTT. Protein: CASSLDGNTIYF.

The CDR3 DNA is TGCAGCGTTGCCGGGACTAGCGGGGTCAATGAGCAGTTCTTC. Amino acids: CSVAGTSGVNEQFF. V gene TRBV29-1 combines with J gene TRBJ2-1, with 13 bases matching TRBD2. Trimming at V came to 4 bases and at J to 6 bases, leaving 3 bases not matched to a gene. The CDR3 spans 14 residues. Germline V gene sequence: CDR1 SQVTM, CDR2 ANQGSEA.

The V gene is TRBV2, the J gene TRBJ2-1; D is undetermined. Trimming shortened V by 6 bases and J by 7 bases, and 10 bases separated the two germline ends. Per germline, CDR1 SNHLY and CDR2 FYNNEI. The CDR3 is 12 residues long. The CDR3 DNA reads TGTGCCAGCAGGGTGGCTTTAAATGAGCAGTTCTTC. Its translation: CASRVALNEQFF.

V gene TRBV6-5 combines with J gene TRBJ2-3; 7 bases fit TRBD1. The V segment lost 4 bases and the J segment 0 bases; nucleotides outside the gene matches: 4. CDR1 and CDR2 from the germline V gene are MNHEY and SVGAGI. This CDR3 has 15 amino acids. The CDR3 loop reads CASSSGQSSTDTQYF. The CDR3 DNA is TGTGCCAGCAGTTCGGGACAGAGTAGCACAGATACGCAGTATTTT.

This chain links TRBV25-1 with TRBJ2-7; a possible D gene is TRBD1 (6 bases). CDR3 length: 15 residues. Germline loops: CDR1 MGHDK, CDR2 SYGVNS. V lost 6 bases and J lost 6, with 21 bases in between. This chain's CDR3 is CASRSSRTDLGEQYF. The CDR3 DNA follows: TGTGCCAGCAGATCATCAAGGACAGACCTAGGCGAGCAGTACTTC.

V and J are TRBV3-1 (or the pseudogene TRBV3-2) and TRBJ1-2; the D is unclear. The CDR3 runs to 17 residues. V was shortened by 1 base and J by 3 bases, with 18 bases between the two germline ends. Germline-derived CDR1 and CDR2 are LGHDT and YNNKEL (reference sequence). The CDR3 DNA reads TGTGCCAGCAGCCAAGGCGGAACGGGGAAAACTTACTATGGCTACACCTTC. Translated: CASSQGGTGKTYYGYTF.

This rearrangement joins TRBV3-1 (or the pseudogene TRBV3-2) to TRBJ1-2; D is uncertain. Germline V gives CDR1 LGHDT, CDR2 YNNKEL (reference sequence). This CDR3 comprises 11 residues. V dropped 1 base and J dropped 11 bases, with 8 bases sitting between them. The CDR3 sequence: CASSQARSYTF. CDR3 sequence (DNA): TGTGCCAGCAGCCAAGCTCGCTCATACACCTTC.

The J gene is TRBJ2-7, the V gene TRBV4-2; D uncertain. This CDR3 comprises 14 residues. The germline V gene encodes CDR1 LGHNA and CDR2 YNFKEQ. The V end was cut by 0 bases, the J end by 0 bases, with 6 bases between. CDR3 DNA: TGTGCCAGCAGCCAAGATATACCCTCCTACGAGCAGTACTTC. Protein product: CASSQDIPSYEQYF.

This chain links TRBV18 with TRBJ1-1; maybe TRBD1 (6 bases). CDR3 size: 18 residues. Between the trimmed V and J ends, which lost 1 base and 6 bases, there was a span of 24 bases. CDR1 and CDR2 (germline): KGHSH, LQKENI. The CDR3 spells CASSPRVNQGQGLAEAFF. The CDR3 DNA is TGTGCCAGCTCACCACGTGTAAACCAGGGGCAGGGTTTGGCTGAAGCTTTCTTT.

This chain connects TRBV11-3 to TRBJ2-1, with 9 positions matching TRBD2. The germline gives CDR1 SGHNT, CDR2 YENEEA. V lost 5 bases, J lost 9 bases, and 8 bases stayed unmatched. The CDR3 loop spans 14 amino acids. CDR3 DNA: TGTGCCAGCAGCCCCGAAGCGGGAGGAGGTGAGCAGTTCTTC. Translated, it gives CASSPEAGGGEQFF.

The rearrangement joins TRBV29-1 to TRBJ1-5; a weak D match, TRBD1 (5 bases). CDR1 and CDR2 (germline): SQVTM, ANQGSEA. Trimming shortened V by 6 bases and J by 0 bases, and 15 bases separated the two germline ends. The CDR3 runs to 15 residues. The CDR3 spells CSVRDGTNSNQPQHF. The CDR3 region has the DNA TGCAGCGTCCGGGACGGCACAAATAGCAATCAGCCCCAGCATTTT.

This chain links TRBV29-1 with TRBJ1-4, with a tentative D call TRBD1 (6 bases). This CDR3 contains 14 residues. The germline V and J ends were trimmed by 4 bases and 4 bases, with 13 bases remaining between them. Germline CDR1 is SQVTM and CDR2 is ANQGSEA. The CDR3 loop reads CSVGYTGFNEKLFF. In DNA, the CDR3 is TGCAGCGTTGGTTATACAGGGTTTAATGAAAAACTGTTTTTT.

The chain is built from TRBV30 and TRBJ1-6, with TRBD1 matching 7 bases. Germline CDR1 and CDR2: GTSNPN and SVGIG (reference sequence). With V trimmed by 2 bases and J by 9 bases, 10 bases remained unmatched. The CDR3 covers 15 residues. CDR3 amino acids: CAWSQQGTTGSPLHF. CDR3 DNA: TGTGCCTGGAGTCAACAGGGGACAACGGGTTCACCCCTCCACTTT.

The CDR3 sequence: CASSELGMGTEAFF. CDR3 bases: TGTGCCAGCAGTGAGCTGGGGATGGGCACTGAAGCTTTCTTT. The genes are TRBV6-1 and TRBJ1-1; D is ambiguous. The CDR3 is 14 residues long. The V gene lost 3 bases and the J gene lost 4 bases, with 12 bases spanning the gap. CDR1 MNHNS and CDR2 SASEGT come from the germline V gene.

The rearrangement links TRBV19 to TRBJ2-4; 10 bases align to TRBD2. CDR1 and CDR2 from the germline V gene are LNHDA and SQIVND (reference sequence). The CDR3 totals 15 residues. Trimming removed 2 bases from V and 5 bases from J; junction bases left unmatched: 3. This CDR3 is CASSILAGDQNIQYF. The DNA for the CDR3 is TGTGCCAGTAGTATACTAGCGGGAGATCAAAACATTCAGTACTTC. Drawing the rest from reference TRBV19 and TRBJ2-4, the complete variable domain is DGGITQSPKYLFRKEGQNVTLSCEQNLNHDAMYWYRQDPGQGLRLIYYSQIVNDFQKGDIAEGYSVSREKKESFPLTVTSAQKNPTAFYLCASSILAGDQNIQYFGAGTRLSVL.

CDR3 sequence: CASSERSSGANVLTF. The DNA for the CDR3 is TGTGCCAGCAGCGAACGGAGCTCTGGGGCCAACGTCCTGACTTTC. The rearrangement joins TRBV7-6 to TRBJ2-6; the D is unclear. V lost 5 bases and J 0 bases, leaving 8 bases between the germline ends. The germline CDR1 and CDR2 sequences are SGHVS and FNYEAQ. This CDR3 region has 15 residues. Using reference TRBV7-6 and TRBJ2-6 for the parts outside the CDR3, the full variable domain is GAGVSQSPRYKVTKRGQDVALRCDPISGHVSLYWYRQALGQGPEFLTYFNYEAQQDKSGLPNDRFSAERPEGSISTLTIQRTEQRDSAMYRCASSERSSGANVLTFGAGSRLTVL.

This chain uses TRBV10-2 with TRBJ2-5; D is tentatively TRBD1 or TRBD2 (6 bases each). V was clipped by 5 bases and J by 4 bases, with 11 bases between them. Looked up from germline, CDR1 is WSHSY and CDR2 is SAAADI. This CDR3 has 13 amino acids. CDR3 DNA: TGCGCCAGCAGTAGGGGGGTCGCAGAGACCCAGTACTTC. Residues: CASSRGVAETQYF.

This rearrangement joins TRBV10-3 to TRBJ1-5, with D possibly TRBD1 on 6 matching bases. Looked up from germline, CDR1 is ENHRY and CDR2 is SYGVKD. Trimming removed 11 bases at V and 5 bases at J, with 19 bases between. The CDR3 sequence is 14 residues long. CDR3 DNA: TGTGCCTCCTCCTCTTCAGGGGAGGATCAGCCCCAGCATTTT. Translation: CASSSSGEDQPQHF.

The chain recombines TRBV10-3 with TRBJ2-1; TRBD1 might be the D (6 bases). Germline V gives CDR1 ENHRY, CDR2 SYGVKD. With 7 bases removed from V and 6 bases from J, the gap between germline ends came to 10 bases. This CDR3 is built from 12 residues. The CDR3 DNA follows: TGTGCCATCAACCAGGGGCCCAATGAGCAGTTCTTC. Translation: CAINQGPNEQFF.

The rearrangement joins TRBV5-4 to TRBJ1-1, with D unresolved. Germline V gene lookup returns CDR1 SGHNT and CDR2 YYREEE (reference sequence). The germline V and J ends were trimmed by 4 bases and 1 base, with 11 bases remaining between them. This CDR3 comprises 14 residues. The chain's CDR3 is CASSRLAANTEAFF. The CDR3 nucleotides are TGTGCCAGCAGCCGCCTGGCGGCGAACACTGAAGCTTTCTTT.

The chain carries TRBV30 and TRBJ2-7, with a tentative D call TRBD1 (6 bases). Trimming removed 5 bases at V and 3 bases at J, with 23 bases between. CDR1 and CDR2 (germline): GTSNPN, SVGIG (reference sequence). This CDR3 has 16 residues. The CDR3 nucleotides read TGTGCCTGGGCAACAAGGGGACACAACAAGATCTACGAGCAGTACTTC. Its translation is CAWATRGHNKIYEQYF.

This clone was seen a handful of times. V gene TRBV7-2 combines with J gene TRBJ1-5; D is perhaps TRBD1 (5 bases). Deletions cut 1 base from V and 5 bases from J, with 9 bases between. Germline V gene sequence: CDR1 SGHTA, CDR2 FQGNSA. This CDR3 is built from 14 residues. CDR3 amino acids: CASSLGGAYQPQHF. CDR3 nucleotide sequence: TGTGCCAGCAGCTTAGGAGGGGCGTATCAGCCCCAGCATTTT.

The J gene is TRBJ2-1, the V gene TRBV18, with D possibly matching TRBD1 (7 bases). The CDR3 length is 19 residues. Germline V gene data show CDR1 as KGHSH and CDR2 as LQKENI. V shed 0 bases and J shed 2 bases, with 20 bases lying between them. The CDR3 region is CASSPPTAGQSITYNEQFF. The CDR3 DNA is TGTGCCAGCTCACCACCAACGGCGGGACAGAGTATAACCTACAATGAGCAGTTCTTC.

This chain joins TRBV6-6 and TRBJ2-5; TRBD2 agrees at 10 bases. The V gene's germline CDR1 is MNHNY and CDR2 SVGAGI (reference sequence). V lost 6 bases, J lost 4 bases, and 8 bases stayed unmatched. There are 15 residues in the CDR3. The CDR3 DNA follows: TGTGCCAGCAGCCCCACTAGCGGGAAAGGAGAGACCCAGTACTTC. This sequence encodes CASSPTSGKGETQYF.

V usage is TRBV5-1 and J usage is TRBJ2-1; TRBD2 matches at 12 bases. V lost 0 bases to trimming and J lost 8 bases; unmatched junction nucleotides: 9. Germline CDR1 SGHRS, CDR2 YFSETQ. The CDR3 runs 17 residues. CDR3 coding DNA: TGCGCCAGCAGCTTGGGACTAGCGGGAGTAGGGGTCGATGAGCAGTTCTTC. As protein: CASSLGLAGVGVDEQFF.

The chain uses TRBV3-1 (or the pseudogene TRBV3-2) and TRBJ2-7, with 9 nucleotides matching TRBD2. Losses at the gene ends were 2 bases for V and 7 bases for J; bases not matched to a gene: 12. There are 16 residues in the CDR3. Germline V lookup: CDR1 LGHDT, CDR2 YNNKEL (reference sequence). The CDR3 loop is CASSQRLAGPTGEQYF. For the CDR3, the DNA is TGTGCCAGCAGCCAACGGCTAGCGGGGCCCACGGGGGAGCAGTACTTC.

The gene calls are TRBV10-3 and TRBJ1-4, with 7 bases matching TRBD1. The CDR3 is made up of 15 amino acids. Germline V gene lookup returns CDR1 ENHRY and CDR2 SYGVKD. Trimming took 3 bases from V and 3 from J; bases not matched to a gene: 4. CDR3 loop: CAISDSTGANEKLFF. In DNA, the CDR3 is TGTGCCATCAGTGACTCTACAGGGGCTAATGAAAAACTGTTTTTT.

This clone was seen more than once but under ten times. The CDR3 spells CSAERLQEQFF. CDR3 sequence (DNA): TGCAGCGCCGAGAGGCTCCAGGAGCAGTTCTTC. The rearrangement joins TRBV29-1 to TRBJ2-1; D gene ambiguous. The CDR3 contains 11 residues. V gave up 7 bases and J gave up 10 bases, with 14 bases separating them. Germline CDR1 SQVTM, CDR2 ANQGSEA.

The chain recombines TRBV12-3 or TRBV12-4 with TRBJ2-7; D remains ambiguous. V gave up 3 bases and J gave up 3 bases, with 6 bases separating them. This CDR3 is 12 amino acids long. CDR3 nucleotide sequence: TGTGCCAGCAGTTTCTACGGCTACGAGCAGTACTTC. It codes for CASSFYGYEQYF.

This clone was detected only a few times. V is TRBV9 and J is TRBJ1-1; weak D call: TRBD1 (5 bases). The CDR3 spans 16 residues. V shed 6 bases and J shed 5 bases, with 23 bases lying between them. Germline V gives CDR1 SGDLS, CDR2 YYNGEE. Here the CDR3 DNA reads TGTGCCAGCACTCCGGGTTCGGGGACCGCTATAACTGAAGCTTTCTTT. Its translation: CASTPGSGTAITEAFF. The whole variable domain, remainder taken from reference TRBV9 and TRBJ1-1, is DSGVTQTPKHLITATGQRVTLRCSPRSGDLSVYWYQQSLDQGLQFLIQYYNGEERAKGNILERFSAQQFPDLHSELNLSSLELGDSALYFCASTPGSGTAITEAFFGQGTRLTVV.

The chain is built from TRBV18 and TRBJ2-1; 7 bases are shared with TRBD1. The V and J ends lost 3 bases and 12 bases, in that order; junction bases with no gene match: 14. CDR1 is KGHSH and CDR2 is LQKENI in the germline V gene. This CDR3 contains 15 residues. The CDR3: CASSPGTDLVSGQFF. DNA for the CDR3: TGTGCCAGCTCACCGGGGACAGACCTCGTATCAGGGCAGTTCTTC.

V usage is TRBV29-1 and J usage is TRBJ2-7; 15 bases fit TRBD2. Germline assignment: CDR1 SQVTM and CDR2 ANQGSEA. J gave up 2 bases and V 5 bases, and 4 bases lay outside the gene matches. CDR3 length: 15 amino acids. The CDR3 is CSVSGLAGGPYEQYF. The CDR3 coding sequence is TGCAGCGTTTCCGGACTAGCGGGAGGGCCCTACGAGCAGTACTTC.